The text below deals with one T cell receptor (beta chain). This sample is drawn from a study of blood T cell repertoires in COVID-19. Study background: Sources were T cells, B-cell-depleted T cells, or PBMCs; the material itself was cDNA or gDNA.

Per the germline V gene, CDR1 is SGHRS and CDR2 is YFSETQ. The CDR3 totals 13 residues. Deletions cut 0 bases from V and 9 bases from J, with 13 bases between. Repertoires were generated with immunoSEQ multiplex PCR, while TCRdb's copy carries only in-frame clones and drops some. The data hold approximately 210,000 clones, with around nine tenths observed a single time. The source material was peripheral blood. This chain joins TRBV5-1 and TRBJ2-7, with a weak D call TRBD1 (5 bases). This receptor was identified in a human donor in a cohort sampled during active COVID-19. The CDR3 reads CASSLGGTQGQYF. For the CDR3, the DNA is TGCGCCAGCAGCTTGGGGGGTACTCAGGGGCAGTACTTC.